This TCR beta chain was sequenced for a study of blood T cell repertoires in COVID-19. Study as a whole: In each case, the material was cDNA or gDNA derived from T cells, B-cell-depleted T cells, or PBMCs.

Participant ages covered about 18 to 89 years across about two dozen US areas. Allocation to cohorts depended on clinical history reported by the participants. This CDR3 contains 15 residues. Germline V CDR1 and CDR2: LNHNV, YYDKDF (reference sequence). V gave up 1 base and J gave up 9 bases, with 16 bases separating them. Authors' methods: By means of reference gene primer amplification, nucleated cell counts were estimated. The repertoire was sequenced with immunoSEQ multiplex PCR; TCRdb's copy has only in-frame clones and lacks some. D and trimming come from the DNA, and the V and J calls and clone size come from that table. Found here are 350,000 to 450,000 clones, 80% to 90% of them singletons; the top ten hold around 1.1%. This clone was observed once.

Sequencing was done on a sample of PBMCs or T cells enriched from blood (not recorded which). The clonotype was recovered from a man aged 25-45 years who had recovered from COVID-19. The rearrangement uses TRBV15 and TRBJ2-1, with a weak D call TRBD2 (6 bases). The CDR3 DNA is TGTGCCACCAGCAGAGCACTAGCCGGATTAGTTGAGCAGTTCTTC. It translates to CATSRALAGLVEQFF. Together with reference TRBV15 and TRBJ2-1, the CDR3 gives the full variable domain: DAMVIQNPRYQVTQFGKPVTLSCSQTLNHNVMYWYQQKSSQAPKLLFHYYDKDFNNEADTPDNFQSRRPNTSFCFLDIRSPGLGDTAMYLCATSRALAGLVEQFFGPGTRLTVL.